A single sample is the source of the 27 T cell receptor beta chains below, sequenced in a study of cytotoxic CD8 clonotypes in ibrutinib-treated CLL. Assay: immunoSEQ multiplex PCR; the TCRdb copy retains only in-frame clones and omits some. The sample lists approximately 340,000 clones, 67% occurring once. This specimen consisted of PBMCs, obtained after 36 months of ibrutinib treatment. The receptors were sampled from a human donor with chronic lymphocytic leukemia.

The V and J genes are TRBV11-3 and TRBJ2-3; possible D gene TRBD2, 6 bases. Germline V CDR1 and CDR2: SGHNT, YENEEA. This CDR3 comprises 16 residues. V dropped 1 base and J dropped 2 bases, with 13 bases sitting between them. As DNA, the CDR3 is TGTGCCAGCAGCTTAGGGGGCGGGAAACCCACAGATACGCAGTATTTT. This encodes CASSLGGGKPTDTQYF.

This chain uses TRBV9 with TRBJ2-7; no reliable D call. V lost 0 bases to trimming and J lost 2 bases, with 12 bases between them. The CDR3 has 15 amino acids. Germline loops: CDR1 SGDLS, CDR2 YYNGEE. The CDR3 DNA reads as TGTGCCAGCAGCGTAGGGAGTCTGGGTACCTACGAGCAGTACTTC. This sequence encodes CASSVGSLGTYEQYF.

The genes are TRBV5-1 and TRBJ1-6; D is possibly TRBD1 (6 bases). V was clipped by 0 bases and J by 7 bases, with 11 bases between them. Germline CDR1 and CDR2: SGHRS and YFSETQ. CDR3 length: 15 residues. CDR3 DNA sequence: TGCGCCAGCAGCTTGGACTGGGGGCGGAATTCACCCCTCCACTTT. Translated: CASSLDWGRNSPLHF.

The CDR3: CASSQGQGLAPGELFF. CDR3 nucleotides: TGTGCCAGCAGCCAAGGACAAGGACTAGCCCCCGGGGAGCTGTTTTTT. V and J are TRBV4-2 and TRBJ2-2, with 8 bases that match TRBD2. The V segment lost 1 base and the J segment 6 bases; nucleotides outside the gene matches: 7. CDR1 and CDR2 from the germline V gene are LGHNA and YNFKEQ. CDR3 length equals 16 residues.

This chain joins TRBV18 and TRBJ1-3; unclear D gene. This CDR3 comprises 13 residues. CDR1 and CDR2 (germline): KGHSH, LQKENI. V lost 8 bases to trimming and J lost 4 bases, with 12 bases between them. CDR3: CASNSKGGNTIYF. The CDR3 nucleotides read TGTGCCAGCAACAGTAAAGGGGGAAACACCATATATTTT.

The chain uses TRBV9 and TRBJ1-2, with 7 bases aligning to TRBD1. The CDR3 is 15 amino acids. Trimming at V came to 1 base and at J to 5 bases, leaving 8 bases not matched to a gene. Germline lookup yields CDR1 SGDLS and CDR2 YYNGEE. CDR3 in DNA: TGTGCCAGCAGCGTAAATGACAGGGTGGGGTATGGCTACACCTTC. Its translation: CASSVNDRVGYGYTF.

This sequence joins TRBV4-1 and TRBJ2-1, with 10 bases matching TRBD2. Germline CDR1 is MGHRA and CDR2 is YSYEKL. The trim removed 4 bases at V and 0 bases at J, leaving 12 bases unmatched. This CDR3 contains 19 residues. The DNA for the CDR3 is TGCGCCAGCAGCCGACCCCGAGCGGGGGGGCTCAGCTCCTACAATGAGCAGTTCTTC. This encodes CASSRPRAGGLSSYNEQFF.

This clone was recorded only once. The chain employs TRBV5-1 and TRBJ1-3, with 10 positions matching TRBD1. The V segment lost 4 bases and the J segment 2 bases; nucleotides outside the gene matches: 6. Germline assignment: CDR1 SGHRS and CDR2 YFSETQ. The CDR3 is 16 residues long. The CDR3 reads CASSRAGQGAGNTIYF. CDR3 sequence (DNA): TGCGCCAGCAGCAGAGCCGGACAGGGGGCTGGAAACACCATATATTTT. Based on the CDR3 plus reference TRBV5-1 and TRBJ1-3, the full variable domain is KAGVTQTPRYLIKTRGQQVTLSCSPISGHRSVSWYQQTPGQGLQFLFEYFSETQRNKGNFPGRFSGRQFSNSRSEMNVSTLELGDSALYLCASSRAGQGAGNTIYFGEGSWLTVV.

The gene calls are TRBV9 and TRBJ2-2; 9 positions agree with TRBD2. The CDR3 spans 15 residues. V gave up 3 bases and J gave up 1 base; unmatched junction bases: 1. Germline V gene sequence: CDR1 SGDLS, CDR2 YYNGEE. CDR3 nucleotides: TGTGCCAGCAGCGCACTAGCGGGGAACACCGGGGAGCTGTTTTTT. This sequence encodes CASSALAGNTGELFF.

V is TRBV18 and J is TRBJ1-2; 9 nucleotides agree with TRBD1. Germline V gene lookup returns CDR1 KGHSH and CDR2 LQKENI. The CDR3 has 14 amino acids. Losses at the gene ends were 4 bases for V and 3 bases for J; bases not matched to a gene: 3. The CDR3 nucleotides are TGTGCCAGCTCACAAACAGGGGGCGACTATGGCTACACCTTC. Translating gives CASSQTGGDYGYTF.

Here the CDR3 reads CASSQVGSSYEQYF. CDR3 in DNA: TGTGCCAGCAGCCAAGTAGGGAGCTCCTACGAGCAGTACTTC. The chain combines TRBV4-2 with TRBJ2-7; D may be TRBD2 (5 bases). The CDR3 spans 14 residues. Deletions cut 1 base from V and 0 bases from J, with 7 bases between. CDR1 and CDR2 (germline): LGHNA, YNFKEQ.

This clone was picked up a small number of times. The chain employs TRBV29-1 and TRBJ1-4; maybe TRBD1 (5 bases). The CDR3 is 14 residues long. The V end was cut by 6 bases, the J end by 3 bases, with 14 bases between. The V gene's germline CDR1 is SQVTM and CDR2 ANQGSEA. Written as DNA, the CDR3 is TGCAGCGTCCTGCCGGGACGGGCTAATGAAAAACTGTTTTTT. This encodes CSVLPGRANEKLFF.

This clone occurred a few times. V gene TRBV27 combines with J gene TRBJ1-5; tentatively, D is TRBD1 (5 bases). This CDR3 has 15 residues. Germline assignment: CDR1 MNHEY and CDR2 SMNVEV (reference sequence). V was clipped by 3 bases and J by 2 bases, with 11 bases between them. The CDR3 region has the DNA TGTGCCAGCAGTTTGGGCGGGGGTCGCAATCAGCCCCAGCATTTT. It yields the protein CASSLGGGRNQPQHF.

This clone has a handful of counts. The chain joins TRBV11-3 to TRBJ2-7; 7 bases agree with TRBD1. Looked up from germline, CDR1 is SGHNT and CDR2 is YENEEA. This CDR3 has 12 residues. V gave up 3 bases and J gave up 8 bases; unmatched junction bases: 4. The chain's CDR3 is CASSFRTGKQYF. The CDR3, as DNA: TGTGCCAGCAGCTTCAGGACAGGAAAGCAGTACTTC.

This clone appeared a few times. This rearrangement joins TRBV4-1 to TRBJ2-1; D gene ambiguous. The length of the CDR3 is 13 residues. Deletions cut 4 bases from V and 8 bases from J, with 12 bases between. CDR1 is MGHRA, CDR2 YSYEKL, per germline. Written as DNA, the CDR3 is TGCGCCAGCAGCCCCGGAGAGTGGGATGAGCAGTTCTTC. It encodes CASSPGEWDEQFF.

This chain joins TRBV19 and TRBJ2-3; the match to TRBD1 covers 7 bases. The CDR3 consists of 15 residues. The trim removed 1 base at V and 5 bases at J, leaving 6 bases unmatched. Germline CDR1 and CDR2: LNHDA and SQIVND (reference sequence). The CDR3 here is CASSIVGGFVDTQYF. CDR3 coding DNA: TGTGCCAGTAGTATAGTAGGGGGCTTCGTAGATACGCAGTATTTT. The variable domain in full, with the rest retrieved from reference TRBV19 and TRBJ2-3, is DGGITQSPKYLFRKEGQNVTLSCEQNLNHDAMYWYRQDPGQGLRLIYYSQIVNDFQKGDIAEGYSVSREKKESFPLTVTSAQKNPTAFYLCASSIVGGFVDTQYFGPGTRLTVL.

CDR3: CASSLGLGVTATSGRKSQETQYF. For the CDR3, the DNA is TGTGCCAGCAGTTTGGGTTTAGGTGTGACCGCGACTAGCGGGAGGAAGTCCCAAGAGACCCAGTACTTC. V and J are TRBV28 and TRBJ2-5; 13 nucleotides align to TRBD2. The ends lost 3 bases at V and 1 base at J; junction bases unmatched: 23. Germline V CDR1 and CDR2: MDHEN, SYDVKM. The length of the CDR3 is 23 residues.

This clone was counted only a few times. The chain combines TRBV11-2 with TRBJ1-1; tentatively, D is TRBD1 (6 bases). This CDR3 contains 15 residues. Germline V lookup: CDR1 SGHAT, CDR2 FQNNGV. V was clipped by 4 bases and J by 3 bases, with 15 bases between them. CDR3 nucleotide sequence: TGTGCCAGCAGCTCCGCGCCGGGGGCGGACACTGAAGCTTTCTTT. Residues: CASSSAPGADTEAFF.

The gene calls are TRBV7-3 and TRBJ2-2; 9 nucleotides agree with TRBD2. V lost 3 bases to trimming and J lost 5 bases; unmatched junction nucleotides: 13. Looked up from germline, CDR1 is SGHTA and CDR2 is FQGTGA. There are 18 residues in the CDR3. CDR3 region: CASSFLIGGRAGTGELFF. The CDR3 nucleotides read TGTGCCAGCAGCTTTCTGATCGGCGGGAGGGCCGGTACCGGGGAGCTGTTTTTT.

This chain connects TRBV2 to TRBJ2-2, with D perhaps matching TRBD1 or TRBD2 (6 bases each). Germline CDR1 is SNHLY and CDR2 is FYNNEI. The V gene lost 0 bases and the J gene lost 4 bases, with 15 bases spanning the gap. CDR3 length: 17 residues. The CDR3 loop is CASSEALRRGGTGELFF. CDR3 DNA: TGTGCCAGCAGTGAAGCGCTCCGCAGGGGAGGCACCGGGGAGCTGTTTTTT.

The chain employs TRBV7-8 and TRBJ2-5; possible D gene TRBD1, 5 bases. Germline CDR1 and CDR2: SGHVS and FQNEAQ. CDR3 length: 18 residues. The germline V and J ends were trimmed by 2 bases and 4 bases, with 23 bases remaining between them. CDR3 bases: TGTGCCAGCAGCTTATATCAGGGCCTCCCGACCCGGCCAGAGACCCAGTACTTC. This sequence encodes CASSLYQGLPTRPETQYF.

The chain couples TRBV2 to TRBJ2-7; unclear D gene. V lost 4 bases and J 2 bases, leaving 15 bases between the germline ends. Germline CDR1 and CDR2: SNHLY and FYNNEI. The CDR3 consists of 15 residues. CDR3 protein: CASSASTDKPYEQYF. The CDR3 DNA sequence: TGTGCCAGCAGTGCCTCGACCGATAAACCCTACGAGCAGTACTTC.

This sequence joins TRBV19 and TRBJ2-1, with D perhaps matching TRBD1 (7 bases). The CDR3 totals 15 residues. Germline V gene lookup returns CDR1 LNHDA and CDR2 SQIVND (reference sequence). V lost 8 bases and J lost 7, with 21 bases in between. The CDR3 reads CASHSWGPGGNEQFF. The CDR3 DNA reads as TGTGCCAGTCATTCCTGGGGGCCAGGGGGGAATGAGCAGTTCTTC. The full variable domain, rest sourced from reference TRBV19 and TRBJ2-1, is DGGITQSPKYLFRKEGQNVTLSCEQNLNHDAMYWYRQDPGQGLRLIYYSQIVNDFQKGDIAEGYSVSREKKESFPLTVTSAQKNPTAFYLCASHSWGPGGNEQFFGPGTRLTVL.

This clone was seen a few times. In nucleotides, the CDR3 is TGTGCCAGCAGCTTAACGTTCGCCGGGGAGCTGTTTTTT. This sequence encodes CASSLTFAGELFF. V usage is TRBV7-3 and J usage is TRBJ2-2; D uncertain. CDR1 and CDR2 (germline): SGHTA, FQGTGA. This CDR3 spans 13 amino acids. Trimming stripped 0 bases from V and 6 bases from J, with 5 bases between.

This chain links TRBV9 with TRBJ1-3, with TRBD1 as a possible D gene (5 bases). V was cut by 3 bases and J by 4 bases, with 8 bases left in between. Germline lookup yields CDR1 SGDLS and CDR2 YYNGEE. The CDR3 has 13 amino acids. The CDR3 loop is CASSAGTGNTIYF. The CDR3 DNA reads as TGTGCCAGCAGCGCAGGGACCGGAAACACCATATATTTT.

The CDR3 is CASSLRTGGRTEAFF. The CDR3 DNA reads as TGTGCCAGCAGTCTTCGGACAGGAGGGAGGACTGAAGCTTTCTTT. This chain connects TRBV2 to TRBJ1-1; 7 bases line up with TRBD1. The CDR3 has 15 amino acids. V lost 5 bases and J lost 5; bases outside the gene matches: 11. Germline assignment: CDR1 SNHLY and CDR2 FYNNEI.

This chain connects TRBV5-1 to TRBJ2-2; D possibly corresponds to TRBD1 (6 bases). V was pared by 5 bases and J by 4 bases, with 15 bases between. CDR1 is SGHRS, CDR2 YFSETQ, per germline. The length of the CDR3 is 15 residues. The CDR3 loop is CASSKSGTITGELFF. Here the CDR3 DNA reads TGCGCCAGCAGTAAGTCCGGGACAATCACCGGGGAGCTGTTTTTT.